The table lists the clone carrying this TCR beta chain with a few counts. Its antigen remains unidentified. The CDR3 loop spans 12 amino acids. With V trimmed by 2 bases and J by 13 bases, 4 bases remained unmatched. The germline gives CDR1 SEHNR, CDR2 FQNEAQ (reference sequence). Primers for the PCR totalled 60 Vbeta and 13 Jbeta. Only in-frame clones appear in the TCRdb table, and some are missing; sequencing was by immunoSEQ multiplex PCR. The sample includes tens of thousands of clones, about 75% of them seen just once. The data derive from a study of cytomegalovirus exposure and HLA in healthy donors. Overall study results and limits: Across donors, presence/absence analyses took sequencing depth to be roughly uniform. Most TCR beta V segments were productive about 87% or about 30% of the time in an earlier analysis. One variant, a missense change in DCLRE1C, was linked in a later analysis to TCR beta V- and J-gene trimming.

The receptor comes from a man aged 40-49 years in good health and CMV-seronegative. Material for sequencing was PBMCs. The rearrangement joins TRBV7-9 to TRBJ1-4; 7 nucleotides line up with TRBD1. The chain's CDR3 is CASSLSTGVLFF. DNA of the CDR3: TGTGCCAGCAGCTTAAGCACAGGGGTACTGTTTTTT.